The rows below give T cell receptor beta chains drawn from one sample of a study of T cells in Graves' hyperthyroidism and ophthalmopathy. Via MiXCR, TCRdb re-called the multiplex PCR reads, giving one row per CDR3 protein. The repertoire consists of some 350,000 distinct CDR3 sequences, with around 15% occurring once and the leading ten covering roughly 33%. Sequencing was carried out using blood. The receptors were sampled from a woman aged 40 to 50 with Graves' ophthalmopathy. The CDR3 runs from the conserved cysteine through the conserved F or W. Each record gives: clone size, J gene, V gene, CDR3 length, D gene, CDR3 DNA, CDR3 protein. A D gene is named only where the DNA matches it firmly. Clone size, where shown, is once, few, many, or a class for clones that have expanded.

clone_size: many
j_call: TRBJ2-1
v_call: TRBV5-1
cdr3_length: 14
d_call: -
cdr3_nt: TGCGCCAGCAGCTTGTGGGGGGGGCACAATGAGCAGTTCTTC
cdr3_aa: CASSLWGGHNEQFF

clone_size: many
j_call: TRBJ2-5
v_call: TRBV20-1
cdr3_length: 14
d_call: TRBD2
cdr3_nt: TGCAGTGCAACCCTAGCGGGGGTTCAAGAGACCCAGTACTTC
cdr3_aa: CSATLAGVQETQYF

clone_size: many
j_call: TRBJ2-3
v_call: TRBV20-1
cdr3_length: 17
d_call: TRBD2
cdr3_nt: TGCAGTGCTAGAGGCCACCTAGCGGGGGGGCCCACAGATACGCAGTATTTT
cdr3_aa: CSARGHLAGGPTDTQYF

clone_size: many
j_call: TRBJ1-5
v_call: TRBV7-2
cdr3_length: 13
d_call: -
cdr3_nt: TGTGCCAGCAGCGGAAAGGGTGGTCAGCCCCAGCATTTT
cdr3_aa: CASSGKGGQPQHF

clone_size: -
j_call: TRBJ1-4
v_call: TRBV5-6
cdr3_length: 17
d_call: TRBD1
cdr3_nt: TGTGCCAGCAGCTTGGCCCGTATGGGAGGACAGGGAGGTAAACTGTTTTTT
cdr3_aa: CASSLARMGGQGGKLFF

clone_size: -
j_call: TRBJ1-5
v_call: TRBV10-3
cdr3_length: 15
d_call: TRBD1
cdr3_nt: TGTGCCATCGGGAAGGGGGGACAGGGTTCTCAGCCCCAGCATTTT
cdr3_aa: CAIGKGGQGSQPQHF

clone_size: many
j_call: TRBJ1-2
v_call: TRBV12-3/TRBV12-4
cdr3_length: 12
d_call: -
cdr3_nt: TGTGCCAGCAGTGTTGGGATCGGAGGCTACACCTTC
cdr3_aa: CASSVGIGGYTF

clone_size: -
j_call: TRBJ1-3
v_call: TRBV7-9
cdr3_length: 15
d_call: -
cdr3_nt: TGTGCCAGCAGCTTAGAGGGTTCCTCTGGAAACACCATATATTTT
cdr3_aa: CASSLEGSSGNTIYF

clone_size: many
j_call: TRBJ2-1
v_call: TRBV20-1
cdr3_length: 14
d_call: -
cdr3_nt: TGCAGTGCTCTACACAGGGTAAGGGGCAATGAGCAGTTCTTC
cdr3_aa: CSALHRVRGNEQFF

clone_size: many
j_call: TRBJ2-3
v_call: TRBV24-1
cdr3_length: 15
d_call: -
cdr3_nt: TGTGCCACCAGTGATTTGCAATCTAGGACCGATACGCAGTATTTT
cdr3_aa: CATSDLQSRTDTQYF

clone_size: -
j_call: TRBJ2-1
v_call: TRBV7-9
cdr3_length: 14
d_call: TRBD1
cdr3_nt: TGTGCCAGCAGCGCTCAGGACAGGGGCCATGAGCAGTTCTTC
cdr3_aa: CASSAQDRGHEQFF

clone_size: few
j_call: TRBJ2-7
v_call: TRBV7-9
cdr3_length: 15
d_call: TRBD2
cdr3_nt: TGTGCCAGCAGCTTGCCGGGACTAGCGGGAGTCGAGCAGTACTTC
cdr3_aa: CASSLPGLAGVEQYF

clone_size: few
j_call: TRBJ1-3
v_call: TRBV7-9
cdr3_length: 16
d_call: -
cdr3_nt: TGTGCCAGCAGCGGACGGGACTCTTCCTCTGGAAACACCATATATTTT
cdr3_aa: CASSGRDSSSGNTIYF

clone_size: -
j_call: TRBJ2-1
v_call: TRBV7-2
cdr3_length: 15
d_call: -
cdr3_nt: TGTGCCAGCAGCTTAGCGAGAGGTTCCTACAATGAGCAGTTCTTC
cdr3_aa: CASSLARGSYNEQFF

clone_size: many
j_call: TRBJ2-7
v_call: TRBV7-2
cdr3_length: 13
d_call: -
cdr3_nt: TGTGCCAGCAGCAGGACAGCCTCCTACGAGCAGTACTTC
cdr3_aa: CASSRTASYEQYF

clone_size: many
j_call: TRBJ2-7
v_call: TRBV9
cdr3_length: 14
d_call: -
cdr3_nt: TGTGCCAGCAGCGTAGGAGGGACGGGCTACGAGCAGTACTTC
cdr3_aa: CASSVGGTGYEQYF

clone_size: few
j_call: TRBJ1-1
v_call: TRBV20-1
cdr3_length: 12
d_call: -
cdr3_nt: TGCAGTGCTAGAGTGGCAGAAGGTGAAGCTTTCTTT
cdr3_aa: CSARVAEGEAFF

clone_size: many
j_call: TRBJ2-5
v_call: TRBV7-8
cdr3_length: 13
d_call: TRBD1
cdr3_nt: TGTGCCAGCAGCTACGGGACAGCGAAATCCCAGTACTTC
cdr3_aa: CASSYGTAKSQYF

clone_size: many
j_call: TRBJ1-1
v_call: TRBV20-1
cdr3_length: 13
d_call: -
cdr3_nt: TGCAGTGCTAGAGATTGGTCAACCACTGAAGCTTTCTTT
cdr3_aa: CSARDWSTTEAFF

clone_size: few
j_call: TRBJ1-4
v_call: TRBV29-1
cdr3_length: 12
d_call: -
cdr3_nt: TGCAGCGTTGAGGAGACTAATGAAAAACTGTTTTTT
cdr3_aa: CSVEETNEKLFF

clone_size: many
j_call: TRBJ2-7
v_call: TRBV11-1
cdr3_length: 11
d_call: -
cdr3_nt: TGTGCCACAAGACGGGGCTACGAGCAGTACTTC
cdr3_aa: CATRRGYEQYF

clone_size: -
j_call: TRBJ2-3
v_call: TRBV4-1
cdr3_length: 16
d_call: TRBD2
cdr3_nt: TGCGCCAGCAGCCAAGACGGACTAGCCATCACAGATACGCAGTATTTT
cdr3_aa: CASSQDGLAITDTQYF